This T cell receptor beta chain originates from a study of cytomegalovirus exposure and HLA in healthy donors (dated by TCRdb to about 2017). With regard to the full study: In an earlier analysis of some 610 of the donors, 276 Gb of sequence data and 95 million to 130 million unique TCR beta sequences from 180 million or so T cells were reported. An early release that covered roughly 600 HLA-typed donors contained about 300 gigabases of sequencing data and tens of millions of unique TCR sequences. The genetic ancestry cluster associated with self-reported Caucasian donors included 70% to 85% of the 398 genotyped donors. The study was designed to test whether signatures of past pathogen exposure could be identified by cataloging public T cell receptors. Using immunosequencing, the study profiled T cell repertoires from about 620 subjects and related those repertoires to cytomegalovirus serostatus. Along with the roughly 670-subject first cohort, a separate validation cohort of over a hundred different subjects was used. To predict cytomegalovirus infection status, the study brought together high-throughput TCR immunosequencing, statistical association of individual TCRs with disease status, and machine learning. A later analysis re-examined previously published TCR beta repertoires from 600 to 700 donors and added high-resolution HLA genotyping to investigate patterns of TCR occurrence. Rather than using new phenotypic data, the later analysis identified candidate immune exposures from TCR beta sequences and from how often those sequences occurred across donors. To decide whether each TCR beta V gene segment behaved as functional or pseudogenic, an earlier analysis of approximately 600 of the donors relied on high-throughput TCR beta sequencing. Donor age, sex, ethnicity and CMV serostatus were compiled together with the repertoire data. A later genetic analysis took genome-wide SNP genotypes for about 55% of the roughly 700 donors and used that subset as a discovery cohort. Every discovery cohort repertoire had been produced on one sequencing platform. HLA typing covered class I and class II loci at four-digit resolution. The number of donors typed differed by locus, with about 629-640 for A, B, C, DRB1 and DQB1, around 500 for DQA1, 600 to 610 for DPA1, and approximately 470 for DPB1. Four to six DR-DQ haplotypes were handled as single units for association and clustering, since linkage in the cohort was strong. Among some 400 genotyped donors of the cohort, an average of roughly 230,000 unique TCR beta nucleotide sequences was sequenced per donor, of which about 20% were non-productive.

The paper as a whole reports these results and caveats: Because the 87-base-pair reads could not distinguish some IMGT-functional V segments, including TRBV6-2 and TRBV6-3, those segments were excluded. Linkage disequilibrium might explain the correlated functional status among segregating V segments, but an unknown experimental factor could not be ruled out. The only immune exposure information available for the cohort was CMV serostatus. A further reported finding was that TCR beta sequences accurately predicted the HLA-A and HLA-B alleles for most subjects in the first cohort. In a later analysis, most CMV-associated TCR beta chains were found to appear HLA-restricted, with HLA associations seemingly driven largely by CMV exposure. While some public TCRs were present in many individuals, most TCR sequences turned up only very rarely across donors. In a later analysis, HLA-associated TCR beta chains showed more clonal expansion and lower generation probabilities than non-associated chains that were equally common. Several of the top co-occurrence clusters appeared to be linked to parvovirus B19, influenza, CMV and Epstein-Barr virus, according to a later analysis. In both the original and validation cohorts, the classifier was reported to diagnose cytomegalovirus status with high specificity and sensitivity. A later genetic analysis reported fewer N-insertions in productive TCRs among donors in an Asian-associated ancestry cluster than the approximately 670-donor mean. A cluster of highly shared sequence variants was judged likely to represent a technical artifact of the sequencing pipeline. It was suggested by the authors that the approach could potentially be generalized to other disease states and immunological phenotypes. Sequencing depth was assumed to be roughly uniform across donors in the presence/absence analyses, though that assumption may not hold. In an earlier analysis of 587 of the donors, most TCR beta V segments appeared in productive rearrangements about 90% or about 30% of the time, broadly matching IMGT annotations. Strong co-occurrence of HLA alleles, especially DR and DQ, made assigning TCR associations to individual alleles difficult. A later genetic analysis associated a missense DCLRE1C variant with V-gene and J-gene trimming of TCR beta chains, and an independent cohort replicated the association. Only TCR beta chains were sequenced in this cohort, and the absence of alpha or paired-chain data limited detectable features. A few of the identified cytomegalovirus-associated TCR beta chains were confirmed in vitro to be specific for cytomegalovirus antigens. The study gave a list of about 160 TCR beta chains associated with cytomegalovirus. In a later analysis, TCR association rates were found to vary across HLA loci, with the most associated TCRs seen for DRB1 alleles and the fewest for HLA-C alleles. Because HLA typing was unavailable for some donors at each locus, only the typed subset was used in association tests. A later analysis associated 16,951 TCR beta sequences with specific HLA alleles at a false discovery rate of 0.05. Some 15 rarely observed V segments, including chromosome 9 orphons, were excluded from the earlier analysis of a few hundred of the donors because counts were too low.

The protocol used for the library was the immunoSEQ multiplex PCR assay. For the multiplex PCR, a mixture combining 60 forward primers for TCR Vbeta segments and 13 reverse primers for TCR Jbeta segments was used. A multiplex PCR assay on genomic DNA amplified the CDR3 region of rearranged TCR beta genes. On the Illumina HiSeq System, the amplified TCR beta libraries were sequenced as 87-base-pair reads. Per the original workflow: A later analysis tallied roughly 78 million unique TCR beta chains across the 650 to 750 repertoires, and some 10 million of those chains were shared by two or more donors. To remove PCR and sequencing errors, raw reads were error-corrected and collapsed into unique sequences using a nearest-neighbor algorithm that merged closely related sequences. To assign V, D and J gene segments, CDR3 sequences were aligned to IMGT reference sequences. For a sequence to be retained, a match of at least six nucleotides was required to both a V gene segment and a J gene segment. A rearrangement was called productive if the CDR3 had no stop codons and remained in frame with V and J, and every other rearrangement was called non-productive. Following IMGT convention, CDR3 was defined as the stretch from the second conserved V-encoded cysteine up to the conserved J-encoded phenylalanine. In an earlier analysis of some 550 of the donors, sequences lacking an unambiguous match to a single V gene segment were excluded. An earlier analysis of several hundred of the donors called V segments functional above 56.7% productive rearrangements and segregating when the between-donor standard deviation exceeded 5%. A statistical classification framework was built to diagnose cytomegalovirus status from the catalog of TCR beta chain sequences. A later analysis assigned V and J genes by comparing TCR nucleotide sequences with IMGT/GENE-DB human TR gene sequences. In a later analysis, CDR3 sequences and most-parsimonious VDJ recombination scenarios were assigned using the TCRdist pipeline. A later analysis defined each TCR beta chain by its CDR3 amino acid sequence plus V-gene family, and excluded reads lacking a unique V-gene family. To address suspected cross-contamination and a sequencing artifact, a later analysis removed 592 highly shared, low-generation-probability nucleotide sequences. In a later analysis, a clonal expansion index was calculated for each public chain from normalized within-repertoire ranks of inferred template counts. Generation probabilities in a later analysis came from a VDJ recombination model fitted to out-of-frame rearrangements, and those results were checked against IGoR. Hypergeometric tests were used in a later analysis to score TCR-TCR, TCR-HLA and TCR-CMV co-occurrence, with a repertoire-size bias correction applied to the TCR pairs. In a later analysis, false discovery rates were estimated by permuting HLA or CMV assignments 20 times. In a later analysis, co-occurring TCRs were grouped with DBSCAN, and TCRdist sequence similarity was added when clustering was performed within HLA-allele-positive subsets. Co-occurrence clustering excluded repertoires with fewer than 30,000 or more than 120,000 public chains, plus five with anomalous nucleotide sharing. As stored in TCRdb, this immuneACCESS dataset retains in-frame rearrangements with V and J assigned. A fraction of the clones does not appear; measured against another copy, unresolved V genes explain less than half of the discrepancy, and the remainder lacks a known reason. For V, J and clone size, that table is used; D and trimming come from the DNA. Counted in this sample were tens of thousands of clones; roughly four fifths of them appeared once. The top ten constitute 6.3% of the sample.

The cohort comprised 670 or so healthy bone marrow donors. At the time of sampling, every cohort member was nominally healthy, though immune exposures that went unrecorded were likely present. The donor was CMV seronegative and belonged to the group of roughly 330 seronegative cohort members. Every donor gave a peripheral blood sample, and the peripheral blood mononuclear cells from that sample were used for TCR beta sequencing. Genomic DNA was extracted from the blood cell samples with the Qiagen DNeasy Blood Extraction Kit. Trimming at the junction amounts to 5 bases on V and 4 bases on J, and the germline ends lie 19 bases apart. The germline V gene provides CDR1 SGHRS and CDR2 YFSETQ. The cysteine opens and the phenylalanine closes a CDR3 of 16 amino acids. This entry keeps only the CDR3 DNA: 48 bases, framed from base 1. With respect to this clone: The antigen this receptor binds is unknown. There are no base qualities to consult, and no much larger clone falls within one base.

The receptor's source is a man aged 50 to 59 in good health and CMV-seronegative. The chain is assembled from TRBV5-1 and TRBJ2-1; the best D guess is TRBD1, with 5 bases matching. Sequenced input: PBMCs. The CDR3 is CASRLGEGALYNEQFF. The DNA sequence follows: TGCGCCAGCAGGCTTGGGGAAGGGGCCCTTTACAATGAGCAGTTCTTC.